Listed below are T cell receptor beta chains from one sample, sequenced in a study of identical twins. TCRdb re-called the 5' RACE reads through MiXCR, storing one row per CDR3 protein. The table has 450,000 or so distinct CDR3 sequences, about 24% seen once. These data were also filed under a second study, of T cells expressing NK-cell markers.

The sequenced sample consisted of CD4+ T cells sorted from blood. These TCRs come from a woman aged 18-30 years in good health. The CDR3 runs from the conserved cysteine through the conserved F or W.

j_call v_call cdr3_aa
TRBJ2-1 TRBV10-3 CAITGGGPNNEQFF
TRBJ1-1 TRBV20-1 CSARDPRVNTEAFF
TRBJ2-3 TRBV3-1 CASSQDKYGPRDTQYF
TRBJ2-4 TRBV12-3/TRBV12-4 CASSGVGVAKNIQYF
TRBJ2-2 TRBV29-1 CSVSAYNTGELFF
TRBJ2-2 TRBV20-1 CSARGGREYTGELFF
TRBJ2-3 TRBV7-9 CASSSPRGQISTDTQYF
TRBJ2-1 TRBV12-3/TRBV12-4 CASSPPLETWGDEQFF
TRBJ2-5 TRBV30 CAWSGTSGMGTQYF
TRBJ2-6 TRBV4-3 CASSRNPTGTGANVLTF
TRBJ2-6 TRBV18 CASSPGAGANVLTF
TRBJ2-3 TRBV23-1 CASSRLRGGRGSCTDTQYF
TRBJ2-1 TRBV11-2 CASSLVARVGGNEQFF
TRBJ2-7 TRBV20-1 CSAGVEQYF
TRBJ2-1 TRBV7-7 CASSSGQGVSEQFF
TRBJ2-7 TRBV7-3 CASSPRTTGAGEQYF
TRBJ2-7 TRBV27 CASSLIREPLEQYF